This entry features one T cell receptor (beta chain) sequence. CDR1 and CDR2 from the germline V gene are MNHNY and SVGAGI (reference sequence). This CDR3 is built from 14 residues. V lost 6 bases, J lost 5 bases, and 14 bases lay in between. The data originate from a study of cytomegalovirus exposure and HLA in healthy donors. A multiplex PCR was run with 60 Vbeta primers and 13 Jbeta primers. Some clones are missing from TCRdb's copy, which holds only in-frame ones; the method was immunoSEQ multiplex PCR. This table has about 140,000 clones, almost 85% appearing once. Sequenced material: PBMCs. The chain carries TRBV6-6 and TRBJ1-5, with D possibly TRBD1 on 5 matching bases. The TCR sequence derives from a woman in her forties in good health and CMV-seronegative. The CDR3 is CASSQGSGYQPQHF. As DNA, the CDR3 is TGTGCCAGCAGCCAAGGGTCAGGGTATCAGCCCCAGCATTTT.